Reported below is one T cell receptor (beta chain). What it recognizes is unknown. Looked up from germline, CDR1 is SQVTM and CDR2 is ANQGSEA. This CDR3 comprises 13 residues. V was pared by 4 bases and J by 1 base, with 8 bases between. The entry originates in a study of CD8+CD57+ T cells in acquired aplastic anemia. Study details: DNA from sorted CD4+ and CD8+ cells averaged around 3 ug. Whole-study results and caveats: Roughly 28 was the count of CD8+ CDR3 sequences that patients shared with controls.

TCR beta VDJ and CDR3 profiles were obtained from a genomic DNA template. TCRdb processed the reads anew with MiXCR; each CDR3 protein has one entry. Among 200,000 or so distinct CDR3 sequences listed, approximately 60% were seen once. All sequencing subjects had displayed CD8+CD57+ cell expansion on flow cytometry. There was no therapy given to any patient before the blood sampling took place. The origin of this receptor is a human donor with aplastic anemia. The source material was sorted CD4+, CD8+, or CD8+CD57+ T cells (not recorded which) from PBMCs. The chain combines TRBV29-1 with TRBJ1-5, with a weak D call TRBD1 (5 bases). The CDR3 region is CSVVAGSNQPQHF. The CDR3 DNA reads TGCAGCGTTGTCGCAGGGAGCAATCAGCCCCAGCATTTT.